This T cell receptor (beta chain) was identified in a study of cytomegalovirus exposure and HLA in healthy donors. The PCR employed 60 Vbeta primers together with 13 Jbeta primers. Clones were sequenced by immunoSEQ multiplex PCR, and TCRdb holds only the in-frame ones, with some missing. The sample lists 150,000 to 200,000 clones, over 70% occurring once. This clone was observed once. The target antigen is unknown. Overall study results and limits: Prior analysis indicated that the majority of TCR beta V segments exhibited productivity approximately 87% or approximately 30% of the time.

Trimming took off 2 bases at V and 0 bases at J, with 5 bases between the two ends. The CDR3 covers 14 residues. Germline values: CDR1 SGHRS, CDR2 YFSETQ. The sample consisted of PBMCs. The rearrangement uses TRBV5-1 and TRBJ2-2; D is unclear. The TCR originated in a woman aged 45 to 65 in good health and CMV-seropositive. CDR3 residues: CASSFSANTGELFF. CDR3 in DNA: TGCGCCAGCAGCTTTTCAGCGAACACCGGGGAGCTGTTTTTT.